This T cell receptor (beta chain) was identified in a study of T cell responses to AZD1222 COVID-19 vaccine. The CDR3 sequence is 13 residues long. From germline, CDR1 is SNHLY and CDR2 FYNNEI. V dropped 0 bases and J dropped 0 bases, with 2 bases sitting between them. Study-wide results and caveats: All repertoire sampling was performed exclusively after the peak T cell response. Donors were largely white British and mainly female; clonal diversity was possibly underestimated.

Libraries were prepared by immunoSEQ multiplex PCR; TCRdb keeps only in-frame clonotypes and omits some of them. The table lists roughly 150,000 clones, approximately 90% of them singletons, with 1% to 1.5% in the top ten. As concerns this clone: The target antigen is unknown.

This chain links TRBV2 with TRBJ1-1; D is unresolved. Sequences were derived from peripheral blood, sampled 28 days after the second AZD1222 dose. The sequence derives from an adult who received the AZD1222 COVID-19 vaccine. CDR3 loop: CASSEALNTEAFF. Written as DNA, the CDR3 is TGTGCCAGCAGTGAAGCGCTGAACACTGAAGCTTTCTTT.